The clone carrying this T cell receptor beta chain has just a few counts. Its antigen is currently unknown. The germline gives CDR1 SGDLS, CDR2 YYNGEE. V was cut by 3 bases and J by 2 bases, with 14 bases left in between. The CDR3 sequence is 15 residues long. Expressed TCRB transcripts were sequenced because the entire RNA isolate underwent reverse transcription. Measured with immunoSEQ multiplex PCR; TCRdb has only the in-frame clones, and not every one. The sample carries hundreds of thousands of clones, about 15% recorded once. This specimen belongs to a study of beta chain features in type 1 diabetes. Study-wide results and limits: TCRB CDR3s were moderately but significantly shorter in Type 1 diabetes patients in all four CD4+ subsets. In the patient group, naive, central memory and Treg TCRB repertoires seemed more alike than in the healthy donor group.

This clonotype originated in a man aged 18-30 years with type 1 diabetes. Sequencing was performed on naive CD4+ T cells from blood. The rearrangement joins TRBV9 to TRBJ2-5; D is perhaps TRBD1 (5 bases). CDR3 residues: CASSAHLGAQETQYF. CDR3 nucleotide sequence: TGTGCCAGCAGCGCCCATCTTGGGGCGCAAGAGACCCAGTACTTC.